The 6 T cell receptor beta chains below were found in one sample sequenced in a study of cytomegalovirus exposure and HLA in healthy donors (TCRdb year 2017). Receptors were amplified or captured by the immunoSEQ multiplex PCR assay. For the multiplex PCR, a mixture combining 60 forward primers for TCR Vbeta segments and 13 reverse primers for TCR Jbeta segments was used. TCRdb limited this immuneACCESS table to in-frame rearrangements with V and J called. A share of clones is missing; checked studies link under half to unresolved V genes, and the rest is unexplained. The sample table records about 270,000 clones; approximately 70% of these occur just once. The ten largest clones represent around 2% of the sample. The material sequenced was PBMCs. These receptors were obtained from a female donor in good health and CMV-seronegative.

The chain combines TRBV6-1 with TRBJ1-2; 10 bases align to TRBD1. The CDR3 is 14 amino acids. The V gene's germline CDR1 is MNHNS and CDR2 SASEGT. Trimming removed 3 bases from V and 8 bases from J; junction bases left unmatched: 6. The CDR3 coding sequence is TGTGCCAGCAGTGAGGGACAGGGGAGAAGGGGCTACACCTTC. This encodes CASSEGQGRRGYTF.

V and J are TRBV18 and TRBJ2-4; D unclear. Germline V gene data show CDR1 as KGHSH and CDR2 as LQKENI. CDR3 length: 13 amino acids. V dropped 5 bases and J dropped 8 bases, with 13 bases sitting between them. DNA of the CDR3: TGTGCCAGCTCATCCACTACCACCGACATTCAGTACTTC. Encoded protein: CASSSTTTDIQYF.

V and J are TRBV5-1 and TRBJ2-7; 7 bases align to TRBD1. This CDR3 contains 15 residues. Germline CDR1 is SGHRS and CDR2 is YFSETQ. V was clipped by 1 base and J by 0 bases; unmatched bases: 4. This CDR3 is CASSLLGTVSYEQYF. DNA of the CDR3: TGCGCCAGCAGCTTGCTTGGGACAGTCTCCTACGAGCAGTACTTC.

The chain combines TRBV28 with TRBJ1-2, with D possibly being TRBD1 (5 bases). CDR1 is MDHEN and CDR2 is SYDVKM in the germline V gene. Between the trimmed V and J ends, which lost 3 bases and 6 bases, there was a span of 14 bases. The length of the CDR3 is 14 residues. Here the CDR3 reads CASSFQRGGNGYTF. The CDR3 DNA follows: TGTGCCAGCAGTTTTCAAAGGGGTGGGAATGGCTACACCTTC.

The CDR3 region is CASSAGLLGGEQFF. CDR3 nucleotide sequence: TGTGCCAGCAGTGCAGGACTACTGGGTGGTGAGCAGTTCTTC. J is TRBJ2-1 and V is TRBV6-1, with TRBD2 as a possible D gene (6 bases). This CDR3 has 14 amino acids. Between the trimmed V and J ends, which lost 4 bases and 9 bases, there was a span of 16 bases. Germline values: CDR1 MNHNS, CDR2 SASEGT.

The chain couples TRBV6-1 to TRBJ2-1; no reliable D call. The V end was cut by 6 bases, the J end by 3 bases, with 9 bases between. The CDR3 runs to 13 residues. Per the germline V gene, CDR1 is MNHNS and CDR2 is SASEGT. The CDR3 loop reads CASSLNYYNEQFF. CDR3 nucleotide sequence: TGTGCCAGCAGCCTCAACTACTACAATGAGCAGTTCTTC.